What follows describes a single T cell receptor beta chain. Its binding antigen is unknown. At one end, the junction sequence differs from germline, possibly due to a read error. Taken from cysteine to phenylalanine, the CDR3 has 11 residues. The kept DNA is CDR3 alone, 33 bases in frame from the first base. The germline V gene (reference sequence) supplies CDR1 SEHNR and CDR2 FQNEAQ. The cohort comprised under 700 healthy bone marrow donors. All cohort members were sampled while nominally healthy, although unrecorded immune exposures were likely present. The donor was CMV seronegative and was included in the group of a few hundred seronegative cohort members. A peripheral blood sample was collected from each donor, and TCR beta sequencing was performed on peripheral blood mononuclear cells. The Qiagen DNeasy Blood Extraction Kit was used to extract genomic DNA from the blood cell samples. The sample originates from a study of cytomegalovirus exposure and HLA in healthy donors (dated by TCRdb to about 2017). In the study overall: An earlier analysis of approximately 640 of the donors reported 250 to 300 Gb of sequence data and around 120 million unique TCR beta sequences from about 179 million T cells. An early release covering more than 500 HLA-typed donors comprised roughly 300 gigabases of sequencing data and about 90 million unique TCR sequences. Of the 300 to 450 genotyped donors, over 70% fell in the genetic ancestry cluster associated with self-reported Caucasian donors. The study was designed to test whether signatures of past pathogen exposure could be identified by cataloging public T cell receptors. The study profiled the T cell repertoires of 500 to 800 subjects by immunosequencing and related them to cytomegalovirus serostatus. A separate validation cohort of roughly 120 different subjects was used in addition to the 666-subject first cohort. The study combined high-throughput TCR immunosequencing, statistical association of individual TCRs with disease status, and machine learning to predict cytomegalovirus infection status. To study patterns of TCR occurrence, a later analysis re-analyzed previously published TCR beta repertoires from hundreds of donors and added high-resolution HLA genotyping. Rather than using new phenotypic data, the later analysis identified candidate immune exposures from TCR beta sequences and from how often those sequences occurred across donors. An earlier analysis of some 500 of the donors used high-throughput TCR beta sequencing to judge whether each TCR beta V gene segment behaved as functional or pseudogenic. Donor age, sex, ethnicity and CMV serostatus were compiled alongside the repertoire data. A later genetic analysis used genome-wide SNP genotypes for 398 of the 666 donors, treating that subset as a discovery cohort. All discovery cohort repertoires had been generated on a single sequencing platform. Both class I and class II loci were covered by HLA typing, at four-digit resolution. The number of typed donors differed by locus: roughly 620-640 for A, B, C, DRB1 and DQB1; approximately 540 for DQA1; 606 for DPA1; and around 470 for DPB1. Because of strong linkage in the cohort, roughly 5 DR-DQ haplotypes were treated as single units for association and clustering. Among roughly 400 genotyped donors of the cohort, an average of about 240,000 unique TCR beta nucleotide sequences were sequenced per donor, around a sixth of them non-productive. Results and caveats for the whole study, not just this receptor: Compared with equally common non-associated chains, HLA-associated TCR beta chains in a later analysis were more clonally expanded and had lower generation probabilities. At a false discovery rate of 0.05, a later analysis linked fewer than 20,000 TCR beta sequences to specific HLA alleles. Linkage disequilibrium might explain the correlated functional status among segregating V segments, but an unknown experimental factor could not be ruled out. A total of around 150 TCR beta chains were listed by the study as associated with cytomegalovirus. Presence/absence analyses assumed roughly uniform sequencing depth across donors, an assumption that may not hold. The sequencing pipeline was judged likely to have produced a cluster of highly shared sequence variants as a technical artifact. According to a later genetic analysis, donors in an Asian-associated ancestry cluster had fewer N-insertions in productive TCRs than the approximately 610-donor mean. The earlier analysis of 450 to 700 of the donors excluded some 15 rarely observed V segments, including chromosome 9 orphons, because counts were too low. Because HLA typing was missing for some donors at each locus, association tests included only the typed subset. While some public TCRs were present in many individuals, most TCR sequences turned up only very rarely across donors. A further reported finding was that TCR beta sequences accurately predicted the HLA-A and HLA-B alleles for most subjects in the first cohort. In vitro tests confirmed that a few of the cytomegalovirus-associated TCR beta chains recognize cytomegalovirus antigens. In this cohort, only TCR beta chains were sequenced, and detectable features were limited by the absence of alpha or paired-chain data. A later analysis found that most CMV-associated TCR beta chains appeared HLA-restricted, with HLA associations seemingly driven largely by CMV exposure. A later analysis found that TCR association rates varied across HLA loci, with DRB1 alleles showing the most associated TCRs and HLA-C alleles the fewest. The authors suggested that the approach could potentially be extended to other disease states and immunological phenotypes. Several of the top co-occurrence clusters appeared to be linked to parvovirus B19, influenza, CMV and Epstein-Barr virus, according to a later analysis. For the cohort, immune exposure information was limited to CMV serostatus. An earlier analysis of around 600 of the donors showed that most TCR beta V segments appeared in productive rearrangements either about 87% or about 30% of the time, which broadly matched IMGT annotations. When HLA alleles, especially DR and DQ, strongly co-occurred, TCR associations were difficult to assign to individual alleles. In both the original and validation cohorts, the classifier was reported to diagnose cytomegalovirus status with high specificity and sensitivity. Some IMGT-functional V segments, including TRBV6-2 and TRBV6-3, could not be told apart with the 87-base-pair reads, so those segments were excluded. V-gene and J-gene trimming of TCR beta chains was associated with a missense DCLRE1C variant in a later genetic analysis, and the association was replicated in an independent cohort.

Library preparation was by the immunoSEQ multiplex PCR assay. For the multiplex PCR, a mixture combining 60 forward primers for TCR Vbeta segments and 13 reverse primers for TCR Jbeta segments was used. A multiplex PCR assay on genomic DNA amplified the CDR3 region of rearranged TCR beta genes. On the Illumina HiSeq System, the amplified TCR beta libraries were sequenced as 87-base-pair reads. Concerning the study's data processing: A later analysis tallied some 79 million unique TCR beta chains across the 666 repertoires, and approximately 12 million of those chains were shared by two or more donors. To remove PCR and sequencing errors, raw reads were error-corrected and collapsed into unique sequences using a nearest-neighbor algorithm that merged closely related sequences. Alignment of CDR3 sequences to IMGT reference sequences was used to assign V, D and J gene segments. For a sequence to be retained, a match of at least six nucleotides was required to both a V gene segment and a J gene segment. A rearrangement was called productive if the CDR3 had no stop codons and remained in frame with V and J, and every other rearrangement was called non-productive. Following IMGT convention, CDR3 was defined as the stretch from the second conserved V-encoded cysteine to the conserved J-encoded phenylalanine. The earlier analysis of 587 of the donors excluded any sequence lacking an unambiguous match to a single V gene segment. An earlier analysis of some 500 of the donors classified V segments as functional when productive rearrangements were above 56.7% and as segregating when the standard deviation between donors was above 5%. To diagnose cytomegalovirus status from the catalog of TCR beta chain sequences, a statistical classification framework was built. V and J gene assignment, in a later analysis, came from comparing TCR nucleotide sequences with IMGT/GENE-DB human TR gene sequences. A later analysis assigned CDR3 sequences and most-parsimonious VDJ recombination scenarios with the TCRdist pipeline. In a later analysis, every TCR beta chain was defined by the combination of its CDR3 amino acid sequence and its V-gene family, and reads without a unique V-gene family were dropped. As a way to deal with suspected cross-contamination and a sequencing artifact, a later analysis dropped approximately 590 nucleotide sequences that were highly shared and had low generation probability. A later analysis calculated a clonal expansion index for each public chain from normalized within-repertoire ranks of inferred template counts. In a later analysis, generation probabilities were computed with a VDJ recombination model fitted to out-of-frame rearrangements, and the resulting probabilities were checked against IGoR. In a later analysis, hypergeometric tests were used to score TCR-TCR, TCR-HLA and TCR-CMV co-occurrence, with a repertoire-size bias correction applied to TCR pairs. To estimate false discovery rates, a later analysis permuted the HLA or CMV assignments 20 times. In a later analysis, co-occurring TCRs were grouped using DBSCAN, and TCRdist sequence similarity was added for clustering within HLA-allele-positive subsets. Co-occurrence clustering excluded repertoires with fewer than 30,000 or more than 120,000 public chains, plus five with anomalous nucleotide sharing. Held by TCRdb, this immuneACCESS table contains in-frame sequences only and omits some clones. Under half of the omission traces to an unresolved V gene where checked; the cause of the rest is unknown. V and J calls and clone size are as listed in that table; D and trimming were resolved from the DNA. This sample lists over 50,000 clones; around 85% were detected once. Of the sample, around 1.7% falls within the top ten clones.

The sequence came from a man aged 35 to 55 in good health and CMV-seronegative. The V and J segments used are TRBV7-9 and TRBJ2-1, with an unclear D gene assignment. The material sequenced was PBMCs. The CDR3 reads CASSSDNEQFF. The DNA sequence is TGTGCCAGCAGCTCCGACAATGAGCAGTTCTTC.